This passage covers 5 T cell receptor beta chains from one sample sequenced in a study of cytomegalovirus exposure and HLA in healthy donors. The PCR made use of 60 Vbeta and 13 Jbeta primers. Data came from immunoSEQ multiplex PCR; TCRdb stores just in-frame clones and leaves some out. The table has roughly 120,000 clones, roughly 63% seen once. The source material was PBMCs. The source of these receptors is a woman in her 70s in good health and CMV-seropositive.

V gene TRBV29-1 combines with J gene TRBJ2-5; D gene uncertain. The germline V gene encodes CDR1 SQVTM and CDR2 ANQGSEA. V was cut by 5 bases and J by 4 bases, with 8 bases left in between. This CDR3 is built from 11 residues. The CDR3 DNA sequence: TGCAGCGTTCGTCCGTTAGAGACCCAGTACTTC. It yields the protein CSVRPLETQYF. Together with reference TRBV29-1 and TRBJ2-5, the CDR3 gives the full variable domain: SAVISQKPSRDICQRGTSLTIQCQVDSQVTMMFWYRQQPGQSLTLIATANQGSEATYESGFVIDKFPISRPNLTFSTLTVSNMSPEDSSIYLCSVRPLETQYFGPGTRLLVL.

The gene calls are TRBV4-1 and TRBJ1-2; D is possibly TRBD1 (5 bases). With 0 bases removed from V and 7 bases from J, the gap between germline ends came to 12 bases. Germline loops: CDR1 MGHRA, CDR2 YSYEKL. The length of the CDR3 is 14 residues. The CDR3: CASSQEAQAGGYTF. The CDR3 bases are TGCGCCAGCAGCCAAGAAGCACAGGCTGGTGGCTACACCTTC.

This clone was detected only once. The rearrangement uses TRBV5-1 and TRBJ1-3; D might be TRBD1 (5 bases). This CDR3 is 17 amino acids long. V was clipped by 0 bases and J by 0 bases, with 13 bases between them. CDR1 and CDR2 from the germline V gene are SGHRS and YFSETQ. CDR3 sequence (DNA): TGCGCCAGCAGCTTGGTAGGACACTTGAGCTCTGGAAACACCATATATTTT. Its protein is CASSLVGHLSSGNTIYF.

The V and J genes are TRBV11-3 and TRBJ2-7; 8 nucleotides align to TRBD1. V was clipped by 5 bases and J by 2 bases; unmatched bases: 5. The CDR3 has 14 residues. Germline V gene data show CDR1 as SGHNT and CDR2 as YENEEA. The CDR3 protein is CASSPWDRPYEQYF. CDR3 in DNA: TGTGCCAGCAGCCCGTGGGACAGGCCCTACGAGCAGTACTTC.

The CDR3 is CASRADRGQTGELFF. CDR3 nucleotides: TGTGCCAGCAGGGCAGACAGGGGGCAAACCGGGGAGCTGTTTTTT. The rearrangement joins TRBV25-1 to TRBJ2-2; 10 positions agree with TRBD1. The germline V gene encodes CDR1 MGHDK and CDR2 SYGVNS. J was trimmed by 5 bases and V by 6 bases; bases with no gene match: 6. This CDR3 spans 15 amino acids.